This TCR beta chain is from a study of PD-L1 blockade in urothelial cancer (dated by TCRdb to 2017 to 2019). The study in broad terms: Every patient began therapy in 2014 and was given atezolizumab 1,200 mg intravenously every 3 weeks. Durable clinical benefit was defined as a progression-free survival longer than 6 months, and TCR features were additionally tested against progression-free survival and overall survival. Durable clinical benefit was achieved by nine patients but not by the remaining 20. Patients had an ECOG performance status of 0 or 1 and had received between 0 and 3 prior chemotherapy regimens. Pretreatment tumor samples, along with matched peripheral blood serially collected before and after atezolizumab treatment, were subjected to TCR sequencing. The study, an exploratory multi-omic analysis, examined somatic, immune and clinical correlates of response to PD-L1 blockade with atezolizumab in urothelial cancer. Blood samples gave median yields of about 140,000 T cells and 80,000 to 90,000 unique TCRs, along with a median clonality of around 0.08. In the same patients, pretreatment tumors underwent whole exome sequencing and RNA sequencing in addition to TCR sequencing. Blood samples were analyzed at two time points: 3 weeks after treatment start (second dose) and 6 weeks after treatment start. About 85% of the roughly 30 patients were males with bladder-origin urothelial cancer, and about 60% of the roughly 30 reported a prior smoking history. Approximately 30 patients had pretreatment blood TCR-seq, roughly 24 had at least one posttreatment blood collection, and roughly 24 had tumor TCR-seq.

The sample's time point label, decoded: pretreatment peripheral blood. A cohort of 25 to 30 patients with locally advanced or metastatic urothelial carcinoma, treated at Memorial Sloan Kettering on a trial protocol, was included. Peripheral blood mononuclear cells were collected pretreatment and during treatment, at between 1 and 8 total time points per patient. The Qiagen DNeasy Blood extraction kit was used to purify genomic DNA from total PBMCs and tumor samples. PBMCs were collected pretreatment and during treatment, and were isolated and stored as previously described. At the junction V is shortened by 0 bases and J by 7 bases, with 13 bases in between. CDR1 and CDR2 are drawn from the germline V gene: LGHNA, YNFKEQ. The cysteine opens and the phenylalanine closes a CDR3 of 15 amino acids. The read is trimmed to its CDR3 DNA, 45 bases read in frame from base 1. Turning to this clone: The antigen it recognizes is unknown. No much larger clone exists at a distance of one base, and base qualities are not known.

Synthetic TCR analog templates were spiked into each PCR so that absolute template abundance could be estimated from read counts. Using the immunoSEQ assay, TCRbeta CDR3 regions were amplified from genomic DNA with bias-controlled V and J gene primers. Sequencing of rearranged TCRbeta segments was done at approximately 20X coverage. In the paper's pipeline: Sequencing errors were corrected by clustering and CDR3s were annotated against IMGT to assign V, D and J genes. Only productive TCRbeta rearrangements were used in downstream analyses, excluding out-of-frame or stop-codon sequences. Clonality was calculated as one minus the Shannon entropy normalized by the log of the number of unique productive sequences. Clones differing between time points or between blood and tumor were identified using Fisher's exact test with Benjamini-Hochberg correction, with an adjusted p below 0.01 applied as the threshold. The table comes from immuneACCESS by way of TCRdb, which keeps in-frame sequences with V and J called. Part of the clones is missing from these tables; in studies checked, under half for an unresolved V gene and the rest for unknown reasons. The D gene and trimming were derived from the DNA, and the V and J assignments and clone size from that table. Present in this sample are 60,000 or so clones, approximately 83% of which were seen just once. The top ten clonotypes cover approximately 14% of the sample.

Overall results and qualifications from the work: Among patients with durable benefit, tumor-associated TCR clones showed greater expansion in peripheral blood 3 weeks after treatment started (n ≈ 23, p = 0.022). Because the sample size was small (n of about 29) and many of the analyses were exploratory, the results are meant to be hypothesis-generating. A pretreatment peripheral blood TCR clonality below the median was linked to improved progression-free and overall survival.

The sequencing here drew on PBMCs, taken around atezolizumab (anti-PD-L1) treatment. The TCR was taken from a man in his 70s with urothelial cancer. Rearrangement joined TRBV4-2 to TRBJ1-5; the D gene cannot be named for sure. In nucleotide form, the sequence is TGTGCCAGCAGCCAAGAGGGCCTCCCTGGGCAGCCCCAGCATTTT. Its translation is CASSQEGLPGQPQHF.